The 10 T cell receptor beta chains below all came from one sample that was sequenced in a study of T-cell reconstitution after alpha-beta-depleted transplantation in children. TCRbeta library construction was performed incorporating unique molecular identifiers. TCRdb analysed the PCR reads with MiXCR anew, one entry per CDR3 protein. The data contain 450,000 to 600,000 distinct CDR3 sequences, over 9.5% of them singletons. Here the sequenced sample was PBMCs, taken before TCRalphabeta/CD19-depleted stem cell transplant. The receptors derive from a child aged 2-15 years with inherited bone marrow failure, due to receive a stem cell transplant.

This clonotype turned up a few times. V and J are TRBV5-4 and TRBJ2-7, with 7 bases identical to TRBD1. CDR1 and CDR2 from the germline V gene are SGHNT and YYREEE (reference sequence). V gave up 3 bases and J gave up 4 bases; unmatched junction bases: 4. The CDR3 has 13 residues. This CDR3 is CASSSYRGYEQYF. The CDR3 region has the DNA TGTGCCAGCAGCTCTTACAGGGGTTACGAGCAGTACTTC.

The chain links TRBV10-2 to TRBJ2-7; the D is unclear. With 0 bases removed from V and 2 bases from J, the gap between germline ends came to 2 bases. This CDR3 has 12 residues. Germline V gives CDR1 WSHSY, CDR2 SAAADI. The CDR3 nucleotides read TGCGCCAGCAGTGAGTCGCCCTACGAGCAGTACTTC. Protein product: CASSESPYEQYF.

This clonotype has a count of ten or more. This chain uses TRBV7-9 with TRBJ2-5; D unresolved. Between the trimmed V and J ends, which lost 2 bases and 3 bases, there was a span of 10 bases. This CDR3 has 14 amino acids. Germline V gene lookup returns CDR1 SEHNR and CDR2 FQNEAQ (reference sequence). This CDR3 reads CASSLWQTKETQYF. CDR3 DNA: TGTGCCAGCAGCTTATGGCAGACCAAAGAGACCCAGTACTTC.

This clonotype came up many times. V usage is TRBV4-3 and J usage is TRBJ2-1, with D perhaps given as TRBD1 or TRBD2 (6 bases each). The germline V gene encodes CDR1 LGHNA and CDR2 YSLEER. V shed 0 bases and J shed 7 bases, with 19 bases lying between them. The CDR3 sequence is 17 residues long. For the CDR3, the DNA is TGCGCCAGCAGCCAAGACCCCGGCGGGGCAGGGGTGAATGAGCAGTTCTTC. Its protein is CASSQDPGGAGVNEQFF.

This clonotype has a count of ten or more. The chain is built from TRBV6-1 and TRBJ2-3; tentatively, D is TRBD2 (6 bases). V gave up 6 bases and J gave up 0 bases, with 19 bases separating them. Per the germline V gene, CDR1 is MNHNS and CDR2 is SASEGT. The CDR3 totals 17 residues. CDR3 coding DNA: TGTGCCAGCAGCCGCTGGGACTTTTCTTCTAGCACAGATACGCAGTATTTT. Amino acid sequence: CASSRWDFSSSTDTQYF.

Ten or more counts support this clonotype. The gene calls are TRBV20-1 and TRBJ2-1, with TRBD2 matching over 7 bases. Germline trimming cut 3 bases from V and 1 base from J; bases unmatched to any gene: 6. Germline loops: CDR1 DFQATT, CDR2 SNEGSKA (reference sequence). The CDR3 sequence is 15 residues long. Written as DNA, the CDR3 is TGCAGTGCTAGGTCTCTAGCGGAGTCCTACAATGAGCAGTTCTTC. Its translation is CSARSLAESYNEQFF.

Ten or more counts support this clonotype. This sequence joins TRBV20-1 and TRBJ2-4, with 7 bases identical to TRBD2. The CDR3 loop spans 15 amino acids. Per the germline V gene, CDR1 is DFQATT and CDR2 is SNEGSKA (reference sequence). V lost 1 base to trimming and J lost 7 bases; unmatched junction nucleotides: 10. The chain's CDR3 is CSARVHGLVGNIQYF. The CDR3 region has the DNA TGCAGTGCTAGAGTTCACGGACTAGTGGGGAACATTCAGTACTTC.

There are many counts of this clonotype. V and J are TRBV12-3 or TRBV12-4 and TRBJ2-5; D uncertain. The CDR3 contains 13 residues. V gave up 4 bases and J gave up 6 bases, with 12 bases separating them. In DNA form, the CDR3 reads TGTGCCAGCAGTTCGGACGGGTTAAAGACCCAGTACTTC. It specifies CASSSDGLKTQYF.

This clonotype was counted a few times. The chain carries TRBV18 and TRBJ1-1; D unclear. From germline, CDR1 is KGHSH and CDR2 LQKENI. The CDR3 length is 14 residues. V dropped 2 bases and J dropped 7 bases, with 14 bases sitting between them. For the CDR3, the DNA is TGTGCCAGCTCACCAACGGCAGATCCCTATGAAGCTTTCTTT. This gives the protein CASSPTADPYEAFF.

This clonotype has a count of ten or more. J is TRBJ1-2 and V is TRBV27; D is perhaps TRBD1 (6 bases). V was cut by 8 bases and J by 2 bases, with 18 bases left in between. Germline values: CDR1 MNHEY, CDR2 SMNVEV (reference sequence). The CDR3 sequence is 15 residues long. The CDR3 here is CASGLTGFSNYGYTF. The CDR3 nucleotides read TGTGCCAGCGGATTAACAGGGTTTTCGAACTATGGCTACACCTTC.